The source of this T cell receptor beta chain is a study of T cells expressing NK-cell markers. Germline V gene sequence: CDR1 SGHDT, CDR2 YYEEEE. The CDR3 totals 14 residues. TCRdb re-called the 5' RACE reads and shows each CDR3 protein once, DNA omitted. This sample contains about 300,000 distinct CDR3 sequences. The V and J genes are TRBV5-6 and TRBJ1-4; TCRdb selects TRBD1, and the lack of DNA leaves this call unchecked. Sample: blood T cells: a sorted CD56 or NKG2C T cell subset, CD4+ or CD8+ T cells, or bulk PBMC T cells (not recorded which). This TCR was sampled from a woman between 18 and 75 years old in good health. CDR3 amino acids: CASSKDRVGEKLFF. Full variable domain (missing parts from reference TRBV5-6 and TRBJ1-4): DAGVTQSPTHLIKTRGQQVTLRCSPKSGHDTVSWYQQALGQGPQFIFQYYEEEERQRGNFPDRFSGHQFPNYSSELNVNALLLGDSALYLCASSKDRVGEKLFFGSGTQLSVL.